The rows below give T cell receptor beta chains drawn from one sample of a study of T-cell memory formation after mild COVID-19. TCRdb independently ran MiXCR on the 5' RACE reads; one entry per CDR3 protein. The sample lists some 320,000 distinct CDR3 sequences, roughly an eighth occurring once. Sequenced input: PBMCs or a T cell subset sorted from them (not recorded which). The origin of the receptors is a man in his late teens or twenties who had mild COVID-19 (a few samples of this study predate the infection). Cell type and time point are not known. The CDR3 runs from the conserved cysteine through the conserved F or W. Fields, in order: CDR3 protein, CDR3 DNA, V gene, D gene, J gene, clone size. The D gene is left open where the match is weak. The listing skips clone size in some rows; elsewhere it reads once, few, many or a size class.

CDR3aa: CASSLEGQGAHGANVLTF
CDR3nt: TGCGCCAGCAGCTTGGAGGGACAGGGGGCGCATGGGGCCAACGTCCTGACTTTC
v_gene: TRBV5-1
d_gene: TRBD1
j_gene: TRBJ2-6
abundance: NA

CDR3aa: CASSNRAMAAEELFF
CDR3nt: TGCGCCAGCAGCAACAGGGCCATGGCCGCCGAGGAGCTGTTTTTT
v_gene: TRBV5-1
d_gene: NA
j_gene: TRBJ2-2
abundance: few

CDR3aa: CASSQGRGRGTEAFF
CDR3nt: TGTGCCAGCAGCCAGGGCAGGGGGCGCGGCACTGAAGCTTTCTTT
v_gene: TRBV6-2/TRBV6-3
d_gene: TRBD1
j_gene: TRBJ1-1
abundance: few

CDR3aa: CASRRGNWEFF
CDR3nt: TGTGCCAGCAGACGGGGGAACTGGGAGTTCTTC
v_gene: TRBV4-2
d_gene: NA
j_gene: TRBJ2-1
abundance: many

CDR3aa: CATSDPRGYGDTQYF
CDR3nt: TGTGCCACCAGTGATCCGCGGGGGTACGGAGATACGCAGTATTTT
v_gene: TRBV24-1
d_gene: TRBD2
j_gene: TRBJ2-3
abundance: many

CDR3aa: CSVEDGGSNTGELFF
CDR3nt: TGCAGCGTTGAAGATGGGGGGTCCAACACCGGGGAGCTGTTTTTT
v_gene: TRBV29-1
d_gene: NA
j_gene: TRBJ2-2
abundance: NA

CDR3aa: CASRDRAGAYNEQFF
CDR3nt: TGTGCCAGCAGGGACCGGGCGGGGGCATACAATGAGCAGTTCTTC
v_gene: TRBV13
d_gene: NA
j_gene: TRBJ2-1
abundance: few

CDR3aa: CSVELGMNTEAFF
CDR3nt: TGCAGCGTTGAACTGGGGATGAACACTGAAGCTTTCTTT
v_gene: TRBV29-1
d_gene: NA
j_gene: TRBJ1-1
abundance: few

CDR3aa: CASSFGQGGTDTQYF
CDR3nt: TGCGCCAGCAGCTTCGGGCAGGGAGGCACAGATACGCAGTATTTT
v_gene: TRBV5-1
d_gene: NA
j_gene: TRBJ2-3
abundance: many

CDR3aa: CATSRGYTFEQFF
CDR3nt: TGTGCCACCAGCAGAGGCTATACGTTTGAGCAGTTCTTC
v_gene: TRBV15
d_gene: NA
j_gene: TRBJ2-1
abundance: NA

CDR3aa: CASSYSIQMGCTF
CDR3nt: TGTGCCAGCAGTTACTCGATACAGATGGGCTGCACCTTC
v_gene: TRBV6-5
d_gene: NA
j_gene: TRBJ1-2
abundance: once

CDR3aa: CASSAIGVGEQFF
CDR3nt: TGTGCCAGCAGTGCGATAGGGGTTGGTGAGCAGTTCTTC
v_gene: TRBV7-2
d_gene: NA
j_gene: TRBJ2-1
abundance: few

CDR3aa: CSVGVFENTEAFF
CDR3nt: TGCAGCGTTGGGGTTTTTGAGAACACTGAAGCTTTCTTT
v_gene: TRBV29-1
d_gene: NA
j_gene: TRBJ1-1
abundance: NA

CDR3aa: CASSLGGPLNYGYTF
CDR3nt: TGTGCCAGCAGCTTAGGCGGACCCCTTAACTATGGCTACACCTTC
v_gene: TRBV13
d_gene: NA
j_gene: TRBJ1-2
abundance: few